The 30 T cell receptor beta chains below were found in one sample sequenced in a study of shared clonotypes between healthy human individuals. Data came from immunoSEQ multiplex PCR; TCRdb stores just in-frame clones and leaves some out. The sample lists roughly 2.5 million clones; around 94% were seen once. Material for sequencing was naive CD4+ T cells sorted from blood. This sample's subset: CD45RA+ positively selected. The origin of the receptors is a man aged 18 to 35 in good health.

The gene calls are TRBV5-1 and TRBJ2-7, with 8 bases fitting TRBD1. V was pared by 4 bases and J by 6 bases, with 12 bases of the junction left unmatched. There are 15 residues in the CDR3. Germline V lookup: CDR1 SGHRS, CDR2 YFSETQ. This CDR3 reads CASSDGQGTIAEQYF. CDR3 DNA sequence: TGCGCCAGCAGCGACGGACAGGGAACTATCGCCGAGCAGTACTTC.

J is TRBJ2-1 and V is TRBV28, with 7 bases matching TRBD1. Germline V gives CDR1 MDHEN, CDR2 SYDVKM. V gave up 6 bases and J gave up 4 bases; unmatched junction bases: 9. The CDR3 extends over 15 amino acids. The CDR3 region is CASRKPGQQYNEQFF. The CDR3 DNA sequence: TGTGCCAGCAGAAAACCGGGACAGCAATACAATGAGCAGTTCTTC.

The rearrangement links TRBV4-3 to TRBJ1-6; D remains ambiguous. Germline V gene sequence: CDR1 LGHNA, CDR2 YSLEER. Deletions cut 0 bases from V and 5 bases from J, with 11 bases between. The CDR3 totals 16 residues. CDR3 region: CASSQELVSHNSPLHF. CDR3 DNA: TGCGCCAGCAGCCAAGAGTTAGTCAGCCATAATTCACCCCTCCACTTT.

As regards this clone: The identical CDR3 is also encoded by other nucleotide sequences in the sample. This chain joins TRBV10-3 and TRBJ2-7; D is perhaps TRBD1 (6 bases). CDR1 is ENHRY, CDR2 SYGVKD, per germline. The CDR3 is made up of 13 amino acids. Trimming left V 4 bases short and J 1 base short, with 8 bases between. The CDR3 sequence: CAISGQDSYEQYF. CDR3 coding DNA: TGTGCCATCAGTGGACAGGATTCCTACGAGCAGTACTTC.

This chain links TRBV18 with TRBJ1-3; D is ambiguous. Germline loops: CDR1 KGHSH, CDR2 LQKENI. CDR3 length equals 16 residues. V dropped 6 bases and J dropped 0 bases, with 15 bases sitting between them. As DNA, the CDR3 is TGTGCCAGCTCCCCCCAACCCCCGGGCTCTGGAAACACCATATATTTT. Translation: CASSPQPPGSGNTIYF.

The V call is TRBV7-9, the J call TRBJ1-4; D is possibly TRBD1 (6 bases). Germline V lookup: CDR1 SEHNR, CDR2 FQNEAQ (reference sequence). The CDR3 has 11 residues. Between the trimmed V and J ends, which lost 11 bases and 7 bases, there was a span of 11 bases. CDR3 sequence: CAGGGGEKLFF. The CDR3 DNA is TGTGCCGGGGGCGGGGGTGAAAAACTGTTTTTT.

This chain links TRBV25-1 with TRBJ2-2; possibly TRBD1 for D (6 bases). Trimming cost V 2 bases and J 6 bases, with 7 bases left between them. This CDR3 is built from 13 residues. Germline V gene data show CDR1 as MGHDK and CDR2 as SYGVNS. The CDR3 loop reads CASSEAGAGELFF. The CDR3 DNA sequence: TGTGCCAGCAGTGAAGCAGGGGCCGGGGAGCTGTTTTTT.

With regard to this clone: The same CDR3 arises from other DNA sequences in this sample as well. The chain is built from TRBV5-1 and TRBJ2-7; weak D call: TRBD1 (6 bases). Deletions cut 1 base from V and 4 bases from J, with 12 bases between. The CDR3 sequence is 14 residues long. The germline CDR1 and CDR2 sequences are SGHRS and YFSETQ. The CDR3 is CASSLQGTGYEQYF. The DNA for the CDR3 is TGCGCCAGCAGCTTGCAGGGGACGGGGTACGAGCAGTACTTC.

The rearrangement links TRBV4-1 to TRBJ2-7; no firm D call. This CDR3 has 14 amino acids. V lost 4 bases, J lost 3 bases, and 13 bases lay in between. The germline V gene has CDR1 MGHRA and CDR2 YSYEKL. The CDR3 loop reads CASSRGVLGYEQYF. CDR3 in DNA: TGCGCCAGCAGCCGCGGTGTACTTGGCTACGAGCAGTACTTC.

The chain is built from TRBV5-4 and TRBJ2-2; D might be TRBD2 (5 bases). Germline V gene lookup returns CDR1 SGHNT and CDR2 YYREEE (reference sequence). CDR3 length: 16 amino acids. V was cut by 3 bases and J by 1 base, with 13 bases left in between. CDR3 nucleotides: TGTGCCAGCAGCTCAACAATCGGGGTGAACACCGGGGAGCTGTTTTTT. Its translation: CASSSTIGVNTGELFF. Together with reference TRBV5-4 and TRBJ2-2, the CDR3 gives the full variable domain: ETGVTQSPTHLIKTRGQQVTLRCSSQSGHNTVSWYQQALGQGPQFIFQYYREEENGRGNFPPRFSGLQFPNYSSELNVNALELDDSALYLCASSSTIGVNTGELFFGEGSRLTVL.

The V and J genes are TRBV5-1 and TRBJ2-2; unclear D gene. The CDR3 runs 14 residues. Looked up from germline, CDR1 is SGHRS and CDR2 is YFSETQ. V gave up 4 bases and J gave up 1 base, with 8 bases separating them. CDR3 DNA sequence: TGCGCCAGCAGCCCATACAAGAACACCGGGGAGCTGTTTTTT. Translating gives CASSPYKNTGELFF.

The chain recombines TRBV29-1 with TRBJ1-2; D is ambiguous. Germline loops: CDR1 SQVTM, CDR2 ANQGSEA. Trimming shortened V by 4 bases and J by 2 bases, and 8 bases separated the two germline ends. The CDR3 spans 12 residues. The CDR3 bases are TGCAGCGTTGTGGCAGAGAACTATGGCTACACCTTC. This sequence encodes CSVVAENYGYTF.

The gene calls are TRBV18 and TRBJ1-5; 8 nucleotides line up with TRBD1. Germline lookup yields CDR1 KGHSH and CDR2 LQKENI. Trimming cost V 6 bases and J 5 bases; bases outside gene matches: 6. This CDR3 spans 14 amino acids. For the CDR3, the DNA is TGTGCCAGCTCGGGACAGGTTGAGGATCAGCCCCAGCATTTT. Translated, it gives CASSGQVEDQPQHF.

This chain joins TRBV6-6 and TRBJ2-3; possible D gene TRBD2, 6 bases. Looked up from germline, CDR1 is MNHNY and CDR2 is SVGAGI (reference sequence). Trimming took 5 bases from V and 1 from J, leaving 13 bases between them. The CDR3 extends over 15 amino acids. CDR3 amino acids: CASSPGVWGTDTQYF. CDR3 coding DNA: TGTGCCAGCAGTCCGGGGGTTTGGGGCACAGATACGCAGTATTTT.

The rearrangement links TRBV5-1 to TRBJ2-5; D tentatively fits TRBD1 or TRBD2 (5 bases each). Germline-derived CDR1 and CDR2 are SGHRS and YFSETQ. CDR3 size: 15 residues. Trimming removed 0 bases at V and 2 bases at J, with 11 bases between. The CDR3 DNA reads TGCGCCAGCAGCTTGGTTTCGGGACGGCAAGAGACCCAGTACTTC. It codes for CASSLVSGRQETQYF.

V is TRBV21-1 and J is TRBJ2-7; the table's D call TRBD2 went unverified against the DNA. TRBV21-1 has pseudogene status. The CDR3 spans 16 residues. This chain's CDR3 is CASRKKTSGRMYEQYF. The DNA for the CDR3 is TGTGCCAGCAGGAAGAAGACTAGCGGGAGGATGTACGAGCAGTACTTC.

The chain recombines TRBV10-3 with TRBJ2-7, with 9 bases aligning to TRBD2. J gave up 5 bases and V 0 bases, and 5 bases lay outside the gene matches. Germline CDR1 ENHRY, CDR2 SYGVKD. The CDR3 sequence is 15 residues long. This chain's CDR3 is CAISESAGGPNEQYF. As DNA, the CDR3 is TGTGCCATCAGTGAGTCTGCGGGAGGGCCAAACGAGCAGTACTTC.

The rearrangement links TRBV19 to TRBJ2-2, with TRBD2 identical over 7 bases. This CDR3 has 14 amino acids. Germline V gene lookup returns CDR1 LNHDA and CDR2 SQIVND (reference sequence). The V and J ends lost 6 bases and 0 bases, in that order; junction bases with no gene match: 1. The CDR3 loop is CASRSGTNTGELFF. The CDR3 nucleotides are TGTGCCAGTAGGAGCGGGACGAACACCGGGGAGCTGTTTTTT.

The V call is TRBV2, the J call TRBJ2-1; D possibly corresponds to TRBD2 (5 bases). Trimming stripped 5 bases from V and 9 bases from J, with 11 bases between. The CDR3 is made up of 12 amino acids. Germline CDR1 SNHLY, CDR2 FYNNEI. CDR3: CASSYRGPEQFF. As DNA, the CDR3 is TGTGCCAGCAGTTACCGGGGTCCTGAGCAGTTCTTC. The full variable domain, its missing parts supplied by reference TRBV2 and TRBJ2-1, is EPEVTQTPSHQVTQMGQEVILRCVPISNHLYFYWYRQILGQKVEFLVSFYNNEISEKSEIFDDQFSVERPDGSNFTLKIRSTKLEDSAMYFCASSYRGPEQFFGPGTRLTVL.

On this clone: This specimen includes other DNA sequences encoding the same CDR3. The chain joins TRBV5-1 to TRBJ1-1; tentative D call: TRBD1 (6 bases). The V and J ends lost 4 bases and 1 base respectively, with 11 bases between them. The CDR3 is made up of 14 amino acids. CDR1 is SGHRS, CDR2 YFSETQ, per germline. The CDR3 reads CASSSGTQNTEAFF. Written as DNA, the CDR3 is TGCGCCAGCAGCAGTGGGACACAGAACACTGAAGCTTTCTTT.

The rearrangement uses TRBV5-8 and TRBJ2-7; 7 positions match TRBD1. The trim removed 4 bases at V and 4 bases at J, leaving 8 bases unmatched. This CDR3 is 14 amino acids long. The germline CDR1 and CDR2 sequences are SGHTS and YDEGEE. The CDR3 coding sequence is TGTGCCAGCAGCCCAAGACAGGGTCCGTACGAGCAGTACTTC. It yields the protein CASSPRQGPYEQYF.

This clone was found a few times. Within the sample, other DNA sequences also encode this same CDR3. This chain uses TRBV20-1 with TRBJ1-1, with D possibly being TRBD1 (5 bases). The CDR3 runs 11 residues. V was cut by 3 bases and J by 11 bases, with 13 bases left in between. Looked up from germline, CDR1 is DFQATT and CDR2 is SNEGSKA (reference sequence). The CDR3 protein is CSARETGEAFF. In DNA, the CDR3 is TGCAGTGCTAGGGAAACAGGTGAGGCTTTCTTT.

The V and J genes are TRBV2 and TRBJ2-3; no firm D call. The V gene lost 4 bases and the J gene lost 6 bases, with 11 bases spanning the gap. The length of the CDR3 is 13 residues. The germline CDR1 and CDR2 sequences are SNHLY and FYNNEI. CDR3 bases: TGTGCCAGCAGTGTAGTAGGAACGGATACGCAGTATTTT. Protein sequence: CASSVVGTDTQYF.

The chain is built from TRBV5-4 and TRBJ2-3; 9 bases fit TRBD2. From germline, CDR1 is SGHNT and CDR2 YYREEE (reference sequence). V lost 4 bases, J lost 4 bases, and 7 bases stayed unmatched. This CDR3 comprises 15 residues. This chain's CDR3 is CASSLGGLASDTQYF. The CDR3, as DNA: TGTGCCAGCAGCCTCGGGGGACTAGCTTCAGATACGCAGTATTTT. Looking up the rest from reference TRBV5-4 and TRBJ2-3 gives the full variable domain: ETGVTQSPTHLIKTRGQQVTLRCSSQSGHNTVSWYQQALGQGPQFIFQYYREEENGRGNFPPRFSGLQFPNYSSELNVNALELDDSALYLCASSLGGLASDTQYFGPGTRLTVL.

The rearrangement joins TRBV9 to TRBJ2-4, with D possibly matching TRBD2 (5 bases). Trimming shortened V by 4 bases and J by 4 bases, and 15 bases separated the two germline ends. The CDR3 consists of 15 residues. Per the germline V gene, CDR1 is SGDLS and CDR2 is YYNGEE. CDR3: CASSPMSGGKNIQYF. In nucleotides, the CDR3 is TGTGCCAGCAGCCCAATGTCGGGCGGGAAAAACATTCAGTACTTC.

A word on this clone: This CDR3 is also generated by other DNA sequences in the sample. The CDR3 spells CAWSGAGETQYF. CDR3 nucleotide sequence: TGTGCCTGGAGTGGGGCGGGGGAGACCCAGTACTTC. This sequence joins TRBV30 and TRBJ2-5; D is perhaps TRBD2 (6 bases). Trimming took off 1 base at V and 5 bases at J, with 8 bases between the two ends. The CDR3 loop spans 12 amino acids. Per the germline V gene, CDR1 is GTSNPN and CDR2 is SVGIG (reference sequence).

The chain carries TRBV9 and TRBJ1-6; D possibly corresponds to TRBD1 (6 bases). Germline-derived CDR1 and CDR2 are SGDLS and YYNGEE. Trimming cost V 3 bases and J 6 bases, with 10 bases left between them. The CDR3 extends over 14 amino acids. Written as DNA, the CDR3 is TGTGCCAGCAGCGCCCAGGGGTTTAATTCACCCCTCCACTTT. This encodes CASSAQGFNSPLHF.

The CDR3 here is CASSDPDKSGETQYF. CDR3 nucleotide sequence: TGTGCCAGCAGTGACCCGGACAAGAGCGGGGAGACCCAGTACTTC. The J gene is TRBJ2-5, the V gene TRBV2; possibly TRBD2 for D (6 bases). The CDR3 is made up of 15 amino acids. V was shortened by 3 bases and J by 5 bases, with 16 bases between the two germline ends. Germline V gives CDR1 SNHLY, CDR2 FYNNEI.

V usage is TRBV1 and J usage is TRBJ2-2; the D segment call TRBD2 is taken from the table without a DNA check. TRBV1 is a listed pseudogene. CDR3 length: 20 amino acids. In nucleotides, the CDR3 is TGCACCAGCAGCCAGGCCGGGACTAGCGGGACCAATTCGAACACCGGGGAGCTGTTTTTT. Translating it yields CTSSQAGTSGTNSNTGELFF.

The chain is built from TRBV6-1 and TRBJ2-1; D call uncertain. Trimming left V 1 base short and J 6 bases short, with 10 bases between. The CDR3 totals 14 residues. In germline, CDR1 is MNHNS, CDR2 SASEGT. The CDR3 loop reads CASSEDVGSNEQFF. The CDR3 coding sequence is TGTGCCAGCAGTGAAGATGTGGGAAGCAATGAGCAGTTCTTC.